Listed below are T cell receptor beta chains from one sample, sequenced in a study of PD-1 blockade in classical Hodgkin lymphoma. The assay was immunoSEQ multiplex PCR, and TCRdb's table has in-frame clones only and misses some. The sample carries about 11,000 clones, approximately 81% recorded once. The sample was peripheral blood mononuclear cells (PBMCs), taken at baseline. The receptors were gathered from a human donor with classical Hodgkin lymphoma. The CDR3 runs from the conserved cysteine through the conserved F or W. Each record gives: J gene, V gene, CDR3 length, D gene, CDR3 protein. D genes are given only for firm matches.

>TRBJ2-1|TRBV19|13|-
CASSINRVNEQFF
>TRBJ2-5|TRBV2|14|-
CASSEISAQETQYF
>TRBJ1-1|TRBV7-9|14|-
CASSLLIGGTEAFF
>TRBJ2-3|TRBV13|15|TRBD1
CASSWKGQSTDTQYF
>TRBJ1-2|TRBV18|14|-
CASSPSRGYYGYTF
>TRBJ2-5|TRBV6-6|14|TRBD2
CASSYGTSQETQYF
>TRBJ1-3|TRBV18|16|TRBD1
CASSRGTGGSGNTIYF
>TRBJ2-3|TRBV10-2|11|TRBD2
CASGGGDTQYF
>TRBJ2-7|TRBV6-6|13|-
CASSQTMGHEQYF
>TRBJ1-6|TRBV27|14|-
CASSWGGVDSPLHF
>TRBJ1-2|TRBV27|15|-
CASSLKAGSAWGYTF
>TRBJ2-5|TRBV15|12|-
CATSRDVETQYF
>TRBJ2-1|TRBV27|13|TRBD2
CASSPTSEERQFF
>TRBJ1-5|TRBV5-1|15|TRBD1
CASSLTGMDNQPQHF
>TRBJ2-1|TRBV19|13|-
CASSAQGIGEQFF
>TRBJ2-3|TRBV10-2|17|TRBD1
CASSEYPTGAYTDTQYF